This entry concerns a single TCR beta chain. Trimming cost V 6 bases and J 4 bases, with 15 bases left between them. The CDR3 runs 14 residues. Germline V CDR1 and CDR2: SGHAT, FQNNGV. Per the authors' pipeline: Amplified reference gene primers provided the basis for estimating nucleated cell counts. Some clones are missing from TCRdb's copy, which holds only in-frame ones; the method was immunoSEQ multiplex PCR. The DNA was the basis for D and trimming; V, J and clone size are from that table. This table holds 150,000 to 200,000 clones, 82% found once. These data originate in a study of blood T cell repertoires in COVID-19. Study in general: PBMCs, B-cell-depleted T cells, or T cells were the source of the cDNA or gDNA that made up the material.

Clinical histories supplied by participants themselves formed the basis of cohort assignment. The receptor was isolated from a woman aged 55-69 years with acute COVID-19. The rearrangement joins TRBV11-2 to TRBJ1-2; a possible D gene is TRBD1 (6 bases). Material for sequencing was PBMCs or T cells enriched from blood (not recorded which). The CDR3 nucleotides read TGTGCCAGCAGTCCAGTTAGGACAGCCTATGGCTACACCTTC. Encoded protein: CASSPVRTAYGYTF.